These T cell receptor beta chains were read from a single sample in a study. TCRdb used MiXCR to reprocess the RT-PCR reads, holding one entry per CDR3 protein. This table holds about 680,000 distinct CDR3 sequences, more than 13% found once. Sequencing was done on a sample of memory CD4+ T cells from blood. Receptors were obtained from a female donor in good health, serving as a healthy control. CDR3s include the opening cysteine and the closing phenylalanine or tryptophan. The order of the fields is CDR3 protein, clone size, V gene. Size tells how often a clone was seen (once, few, many) or the class of an expanded clone, and some rows leave it out.

CDR3: CASSLSWGPGYEQYF
size: -
V: TRBV11-2

CDR3: CSARGVELNIQYF
size: few
V: TRBV20-1

CDR3: CASSLSARGLAVDTQYF
size: -
V: TRBV27

CDR3: CASSRTGSKETQYF
size: -
V: TRBV5-8

CDR3: CASSSRHGGYDNEQFF
size: few
V: TRBV6-5

CDR3: CASSQGQGPSYEQYF
size: few
V: TRBV4-2

CDR3: CSVEEQKGQPQHF
size: many
V: TRBV29-1

CDR3: CASTSGAYEQYF
size: -
V: TRBV19

CDR3: CASSPYFLSYEQYF
size: -
V: TRBV3-1

CDR3: CASSIRDSYNEQFF
size: many
V: TRBV6-5

CDR3: CSVETPGTRVNEQFF
size: many
V: TRBV29-1

CDR3: CASSKDKYEQYF
size: few
V: TRBV7-2

CDR3: CASSEGTTYEQYF
size: many
V: TRBV18

CDR3: CASSLVTGAHYNEQFF
size: few
V: TRBV5-1

CDR3: CSARGGHRYEQYF
size: few
V: TRBV20-1

CDR3: CASSPGQVHYNEQFF
size: -
V: TRBV5-1

CDR3: CSVVLYNEQFF
size: many
V: TRBV29-1

CDR3: CASSLEWATGELFF
size: -
V: TRBV7-6

CDR3: CASSYAYTF
size: -
V: TRBV6-2/TRBV6-3

CDR3: CASSTRGATEAFF
size: -
V: TRBV19

CDR3: CASRVALENTEAFF
size: few
V: TRBV12-3/TRBV12-4

CDR3: CASAQQGGVNEQFF
size: few
V: TRBV5-1

CDR3: CASSEQGYGGYTF
size: -
V: TRBV28

CDR3: CASSRQGTTDTQYF
size: many
V: TRBV5-1

CDR3: CSARMLRDNYGYTF
size: -
V: TRBV20-1

CDR3: CASRHGQGGTDTQYF
size: many
V: TRBV11-2

CDR3: CAISEANYGYTF
size: many
V: TRBV10-3

CDR3: CASSYDGTANEQYF
size: many
V: TRBV6-6

CDR3: CASSLELARKGDTQYF
size: many
V: TRBV5-1

CDR3: CASSLYLQGGVEKLFF
size: -
V: TRBV12-3/TRBV12-4

CDR3: CASSQVVTGTGTYEQYF
size: many
V: TRBV4-1

CDR3: CATSRMGTGDYEQYF
size: many
V: TRBV15

CDR3: CASSRRERLAGASRSYNEQFF
size: many
V: TRBV7-9

CDR3: CASSLGITQETQYF
size: many
V: TRBV5-1

CDR3: CASSPMKPDGYTF
size: few
V: TRBV18

CDR3: CASIPTGTYEQYF
size: few
V: TRBV6-1

CDR3: CASSRVTSGRASGNNEQFF
size: few
V: TRBV3-1

CDR3: CASSPRIIAGVAYNEQFF
size: many
V: TRBV28

CDR3: CAIETGLAYNEQFF
size: -
V: TRBV28

CDR3: CASSQDQAVDTQYF
size: few
V: TRBV4-2

CDR3: CATSRPTGPIGTGAFF
size: -
V: TRBV15

CDR3: CASSLKTSNEQFF
size: few
V: TRBV5-1

CDR3: CSARDFPPETQYF
size: -
V: TRBV20-1

CDR3: CASSTPTALRNTGELFF
size: few
V: TRBV27

CDR3: CSALQGAEAFF
size: -
V: TRBV20-1

CDR3: CASSFDGGYGYTF
size: many
V: TRBV5-1

CDR3: CASRRDQETQYF
size: many
V: TRBV12-3/TRBV12-4

CDR3: CASRVSAAPTYEQYF
size: -
V: TRBV5-1

CDR3: CASMEVAGNNEQFF
size: -
V: TRBV5-1

CDR3: CASSLSPGGSNTEAFF
size: -
V: TRBV5-1

CDR3: CASSLSAIAYGYTF
size: few
V: TRBV7-9

CDR3: CATSDTTGGAYSGANVLTF
size: few
V: TRBV24-1